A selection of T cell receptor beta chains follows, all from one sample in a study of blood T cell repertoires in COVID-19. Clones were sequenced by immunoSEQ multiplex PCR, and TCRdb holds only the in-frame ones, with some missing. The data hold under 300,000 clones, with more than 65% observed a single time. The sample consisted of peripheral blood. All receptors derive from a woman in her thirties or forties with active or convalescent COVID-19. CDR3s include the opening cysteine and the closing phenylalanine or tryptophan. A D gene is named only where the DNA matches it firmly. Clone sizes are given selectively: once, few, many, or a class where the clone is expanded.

cdr3_nt: TGTGCCAGCAGCCAAGAGCGGGGGGGATACAATGAGCAGTTCTTC
cdr3_aa: CASSQERGGYNEQFF
cdr3_length: 15
j_call: TRBJ2-1
v_call: TRBV4-2
d_call: TRBD2
clone_size: -

cdr3_nt: TGTGCCAGCTCACCACCCGGACTAGCGGGGGGAGGCAATGAGCAGTTCTTC
cdr3_aa: CASSPPGLAGGGNEQFF
cdr3_length: 17
j_call: TRBJ2-1
v_call: TRBV18
d_call: TRBD2
clone_size: -

cdr3_nt: TGTGCCAGCAGATTACAGGGAGGGGAAAAACTGTTTTTT
cdr3_aa: CASRLQGGEKLFF
cdr3_length: 13
j_call: TRBJ1-4
v_call: TRBV28
d_call: -
clone_size: once

cdr3_nt: TGTGCCAGCAGCTTGACGGGGGGCTCCTATAATTCACCCCTCCACTTT
cdr3_aa: CASSLTGGSYNSPLHF
cdr3_length: 16
j_call: TRBJ1-6
v_call: TRBV7-9
d_call: -
clone_size: -

cdr3_nt: TGCGCCAGCAGCTTCTCGACAGGAGTCTACGAGCAGTACTTC
cdr3_aa: CASSFSTGVYEQYF
cdr3_length: 14
j_call: TRBJ2-7
v_call: TRBV5-1
d_call: -
clone_size: -

cdr3_nt: TGCAGCGTTGATCGGGGGTCCTACGAGCAGTACTTC
cdr3_aa: CSVDRGSYEQYF
cdr3_length: 12
j_call: TRBJ2-7
v_call: TRBV29-1
d_call: -
clone_size: -

cdr3_nt: TGTGCCATCAGTGAGTCCGGGGTTGGAGAAAAACTGTTTTTT
cdr3_aa: CAISESGVGEKLFF
cdr3_length: 14
j_call: TRBJ1-4
v_call: TRBV10-3
d_call: -
clone_size: few

cdr3_nt: TGTGCCAGCAGCGTCACAGGGGGCAACTCTGGAAACACCATATATTTT
cdr3_aa: CASSVTGGNSGNTIYF
cdr3_length: 16
j_call: TRBJ1-3
v_call: TRBV9
d_call: TRBD1
clone_size: -

cdr3_nt: TGTGCCAGCAGCTTAGGTACAGGGAACCCTGAAGCTTTCTTT
cdr3_aa: CASSLGTGNPEAFF
cdr3_length: 14
j_call: TRBJ1-1
v_call: TRBV7-9
d_call: -
clone_size: few

cdr3_nt: TGTGCCAGCAGTGAGAGGGAAGGAGGGGAGACCCAGTACTTC
cdr3_aa: CASSEREGGETQYF
cdr3_length: 14
j_call: TRBJ2-5
v_call: TRBV2
d_call: -
clone_size: once

cdr3_nt: TGTGCCAGCAGTCCTTCGGGGGACAATGAGCAGTTCTTC
cdr3_aa: CASSPSGDNEQFF
cdr3_length: 13
j_call: TRBJ2-1
v_call: TRBV27
d_call: -
clone_size: once

cdr3_nt: TGTGCCAGCAGCTGGGGCCCCCGGGACACAAATCAAGAGACCCAGTACTTC
cdr3_aa: CASSWGPRDTNQETQYF
cdr3_length: 17
j_call: TRBJ2-5
v_call: TRBV5-6
d_call: -
clone_size: -

cdr3_nt: TGTGCCAGCTGGATGCGTCGGGGGGCTTTAAATGAGCAGTTCTTC
cdr3_aa: CASWMRRGALNEQFF
cdr3_length: 15
j_call: TRBJ2-1
v_call: TRBV2
d_call: -
clone_size: -

cdr3_nt: TGTGCCAGCAGCCAAGCAGGTCGGAGGTCCATGAACACTGAAGCTTTCTTT
cdr3_aa: CASSQAGRRSMNTEAFF
cdr3_length: 17
j_call: TRBJ1-1
v_call: TRBV3-1/TRBV3-2
d_call: -
clone_size: -

cdr3_nt: TGTGCCAGCTCACCCATCTATTGGGGAGAAGCCCCGAGCACAGATACGCAGTATTTT
cdr3_aa: CASSPIYWGEAPSTDTQYF
cdr3_length: 19
j_call: TRBJ2-3
v_call: TRBV18
d_call: -
clone_size: -

cdr3_nt: TGTGCCAGCAGAGGGACAAGGCGTCAAGAGACCCAGTACTTC
cdr3_aa: CASRGTRRQETQYF
cdr3_length: 14
j_call: TRBJ2-5
v_call: TRBV2
d_call: -
clone_size: -

cdr3_nt: TGTGCCAGCCTCGGGACAGGGGGACCAAATTCACCCCTCCACTTT
cdr3_aa: CASLGTGGPNSPLHF
cdr3_length: 15
j_call: TRBJ1-6
v_call: TRBV28
d_call: TRBD1
clone_size: -

cdr3_nt: TGTGCCAGCAGAACGGGACTAGCGGGGGAGACCCAGTACTTC
cdr3_aa: CASRTGLAGETQYF
cdr3_length: 14
j_call: TRBJ2-5
v_call: TRBV5-5
d_call: TRBD2
clone_size: -

cdr3_nt: TGTGCCACCAGCAGAGATAGGGGGACCGGGGAGCTGTTTTTT
cdr3_aa: CATSRDRGTGELFF
cdr3_length: 14
j_call: TRBJ2-2
v_call: TRBV15
d_call: -
clone_size: -

cdr3_nt: TGTGCCAGCAGCTGGGGACAGTTGAACACTGAAGCTTTCTTT
cdr3_aa: CASSWGQLNTEAFF
cdr3_length: 14
j_call: TRBJ1-1
v_call: TRBV11-2
d_call: TRBD1
clone_size: -

cdr3_nt: TGTGCCAGCAGCTTTAGTCCCGTGGGCGGCTACACCTTC
cdr3_aa: CASSFSPVGGYTF
cdr3_length: 13
j_call: TRBJ1-2
v_call: TRBV5-4
d_call: -
clone_size: -

cdr3_nt: TGTGCCAGCACCAGTAGGACTAGCGGAAACCAAGAGACCCAGTACTTC
cdr3_aa: CASTSRTSGNQETQYF
cdr3_length: 16
j_call: TRBJ2-5
v_call: TRBV5-4
d_call: TRBD2
clone_size: -

cdr3_nt: TGTGCCAGCAGTGGACAGGGAGTTAATGAAAAACTGTTTTTT
cdr3_aa: CASSGQGVNEKLFF
cdr3_length: 14
j_call: TRBJ1-4
v_call: TRBV6-6
d_call: TRBD1
clone_size: -

cdr3_nt: TGTGCCATCACCCCCAAAGAGGGCACTGAAGCTTTCTTT
cdr3_aa: CAITPKEGTEAFF
cdr3_length: 13
j_call: TRBJ1-1
v_call: TRBV10-3
d_call: -
clone_size: -

cdr3_nt: TGTGCCAGCAGCCCAATCCAAAGGGACAGGGGTAGGACAGATACGCAGTATTTT
cdr3_aa: CASSPIQRDRGRTDTQYF
cdr3_length: 18
j_call: TRBJ2-3
v_call: TRBV7-9
d_call: TRBD1
clone_size: -

cdr3_nt: TGCGCCAGCACCCAGGGGGCGTATGGCTACACCTTC
cdr3_aa: CASTQGAYGYTF
cdr3_length: 12
j_call: TRBJ1-2
v_call: TRBV10-2
d_call: TRBD1
clone_size: -

cdr3_nt: TGTGCCAGCAGCTTAGCGCTGGGAGCCTATGGCTACACCTTC
cdr3_aa: CASSLALGAYGYTF
cdr3_length: 14
j_call: TRBJ1-2
v_call: TRBV7-2
d_call: -
clone_size: -

cdr3_nt: TGTGCCAGCAGCCACCGGGACAGGGGGGAAAAACTGTTTTTT
cdr3_aa: CASSHRDRGEKLFF
cdr3_length: 14
j_call: TRBJ1-4
v_call: TRBV6-5
d_call: TRBD1
clone_size: -

cdr3_nt: TGTGCCAGCTCTCGTAGCGGCGGCACAGATACGCAGTATTTT
cdr3_aa: CASSRSGGTDTQYF
cdr3_length: 14
j_call: TRBJ2-3
v_call: TRBV9
d_call: -
clone_size: few

cdr3_nt: TGTGCCTGGAGTGCGGACACGGACTCCTACGAGCAGTACTTC
cdr3_aa: CAWSADTDSYEQYF
cdr3_length: 14
j_call: TRBJ2-7
v_call: TRBV30
d_call: -
clone_size: -

cdr3_nt: TGTGCCAGCAGCCTAAACAGGGAGGGGACTGAAGCTTTCTTT
cdr3_aa: CASSLNREGTEAFF
cdr3_length: 14
j_call: TRBJ1-1
v_call: TRBV6-5
d_call: -
clone_size: -

cdr3_nt: TGTGCCAGCAGCCTACAGGGGGAGACCCAGTACTTC
cdr3_aa: CASSLQGETQYF
cdr3_length: 12
j_call: TRBJ2-5
v_call: TRBV11-3
d_call: TRBD1
clone_size: few

cdr3_nt: TGTGCCAGCAGTCTGCAGGGGAGAGGAAACTCCTATAATTCACCCCTCCACTTT
cdr3_aa: CASSLQGRGNSYNSPLHF
cdr3_length: 18
j_call: TRBJ1-6
v_call: TRBV6-6
d_call: -
clone_size: few

cdr3_nt: TGTGCCAGCAGCGTAGCGCCGCAGTCTCGAGGGTACAATGAGCAGTTCTTC
cdr3_aa: CASSVAPQSRGYNEQFF
cdr3_length: 17
j_call: TRBJ2-1
v_call: TRBV9
d_call: -
clone_size: -